The clone carrying this T cell receptor (beta chain) was counted ten times or more. Its antigen is not identified. This CDR3 comprises 13 residues. The germline V gene has CDR1 SNHLY and CDR2 FYNNEI. The V end was cut by 6 bases, the J end by 2 bases, with 10 bases between. This entry comes from a study of CD8 T cells in ankylosing spondylitis. The study, taken as a whole, reports: Ankylosing spondylitis blood appeared to carry a characteristic TCR beta motif of several highly homologous variants. Clones that were linked to disease were CD8+ and were relatively rare in peripheral blood.

Quantitative 5'-RACE with molecular barcodes produced the TCR beta libraries. TCRdb fed the 5' RACE reads into MiXCR, producing one record per CDR3 protein. The table lists under 55,000 distinct CDR3 sequences, roughly 7.4% of them singletons, with over 7% in the top ten. Sample: blood, either unsorted or a sorted T cell fraction (not recorded which). This sequence joins TRBV2 and TRBJ2-5, with TRBD1 as a possible D gene (6 bases). This TCR was recovered from a female donor with ankylosing spondylitis or in good health (not recorded which). CDR3 region: CASSRQVQETQYF. The CDR3 coding sequence is TGTGCCAGCAGCCGACAGGTACAAGAGACCCAGTACTTC. Based on the CDR3 plus reference TRBV2 and TRBJ2-5, the full variable domain is EPEVTQTPSHQVTQMGQEVILRCVPISNHLYFYWYRQILGQKVEFLVSFYNNEISEKSEIFDDQFSVERPDGSNFTLKIRSTKLEDSAMYFCASSRQVQETQYFGPGTRLLVL.